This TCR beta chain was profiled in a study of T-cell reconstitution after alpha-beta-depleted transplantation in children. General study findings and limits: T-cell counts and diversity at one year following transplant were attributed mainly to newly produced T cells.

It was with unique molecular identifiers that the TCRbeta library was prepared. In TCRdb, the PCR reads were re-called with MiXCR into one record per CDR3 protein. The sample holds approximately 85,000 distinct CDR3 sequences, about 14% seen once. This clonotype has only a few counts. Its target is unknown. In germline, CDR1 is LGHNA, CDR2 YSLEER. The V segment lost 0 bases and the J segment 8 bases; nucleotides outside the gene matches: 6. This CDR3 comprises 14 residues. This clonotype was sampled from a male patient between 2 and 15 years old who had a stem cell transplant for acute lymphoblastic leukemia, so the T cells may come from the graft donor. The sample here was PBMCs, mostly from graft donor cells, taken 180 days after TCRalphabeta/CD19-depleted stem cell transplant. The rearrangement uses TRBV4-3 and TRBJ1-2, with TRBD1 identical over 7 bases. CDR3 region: CASSQERGRPGYTF. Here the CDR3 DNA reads TGCGCCAGCAGCCAAGAGAGGGGGCGCCCGGGCTACACCTTC.